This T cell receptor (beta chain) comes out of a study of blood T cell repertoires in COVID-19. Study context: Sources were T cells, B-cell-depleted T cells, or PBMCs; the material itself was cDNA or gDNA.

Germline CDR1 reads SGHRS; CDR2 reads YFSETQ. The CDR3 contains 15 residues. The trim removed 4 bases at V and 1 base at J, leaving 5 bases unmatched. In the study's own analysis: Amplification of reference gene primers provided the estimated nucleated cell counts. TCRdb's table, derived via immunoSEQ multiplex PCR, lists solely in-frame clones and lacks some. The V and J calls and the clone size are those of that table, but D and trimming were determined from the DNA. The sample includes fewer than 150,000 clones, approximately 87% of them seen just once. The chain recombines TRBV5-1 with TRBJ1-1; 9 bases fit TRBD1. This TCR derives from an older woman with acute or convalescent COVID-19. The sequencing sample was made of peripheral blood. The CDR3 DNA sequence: TGCGCCAGCAGCGGCTTGGGACAGGGGAACACTGAAGCTTTCTTT. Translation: CASSGLGQGNTEAFF.